A selection of T cell receptor beta chains follows, all from one sample in a study of T cell repertoires in cytomegalovirus infection. TCRdb reanalysed the reads using MiXCR and keeps one entry per CDR3 protein. This table holds about 200,000 distinct CDR3 sequences, roughly 9% found once. Sequencing used PBMCs. The origin of the receptors is a human donor in good health (CMV status not recorded). Some clones in this sample may be carry-over from other donors' samples. Both conserved end residues are part of each CDR3. D genes are given only for firm matches. Expanded clones get a size class; other rows say once, few or many, or leave the size out.

V gene	D gene	CDR3 length	clone size	J gene	CDR3 DNA	CDR3 protein
TRBV7-8	TRBD1	17	many	TRBJ1-5	TGTGCCAGCAGCCAAGGGACAGTAGGTGTGAGCAATCAGCCCCAGCATTTT	CASSQGTVGVSNQPQHF
TRBV7-2	-	16	many	TRBJ2-7	TGTGCCAGCAGCTCACAGGGCCAGCGGACCTCCTACGAGCAGTACTTC	CASSSQGQRTSYEQYF
TRBV6-1	TRBD1	14	many	TRBJ1-1	TGTGCCAGCAGTCGGGGACAGACGAACACTGAAGCTTTCTTT	CASSRGQTNTEAFF
TRBV7-2	-	12	many	TRBJ2-3	TGTGCCAGCAGCTACTTAACAGATACGCAGTATTTT	CASSYLTDTQYF
TRBV20-1	TRBD2	19	few	TRBJ2-4	TGCAGTGTCGGTCGGTCAGGACTAGCGGGCCCGGGCTCCAAAAACATTCAGTACTTC	CSVGRSGLAGPGSKNIQYF
TRBV7-2	TRBD2	15	many	TRBJ2-7	TGTGCCAGCAGCTTCGGGACTAGCGGCTCCTACGAGCAGTACTTC	CASSFGTSGSYEQYF
TRBV28	-	14	-	TRBJ1-5	TGTGCCAGCACGGGGGGAGCCCGTTATCAGCCCCAGCATTTT	CASTGGARYQPQHF
TRBV20-1	TRBD2	15	few	TRBJ2-3	TGCAGTGCTAGAGCGTCGGGAGGGGTCACAGATACGCAGTATTTT	CSARASGGVTDTQYF
TRBV12-3/TRBV12-4	TRBD1	14	few	TRBJ2-1	TGTGCCAGCAGATGGGACAGGTCCTACAATGAGCAGTTCTTC	CASRWDRSYNEQFF
TRBV20-1	-	15	many	TRBJ1-5	TGCAGTGCTAGAGACCCCTTGGATAGCAATCAGCCCCAGCATTTT	CSARDPLDSNQPQHF
TRBV28	TRBD1	10	-	TRBJ2-7	TGTGCCAGCGGACCTGGGACAGCGTACTTC	CASGPGTAYF
TRBV28	TRBD1	15	many	TRBJ1-1	TGTGCCAGCAGTAACCCTCGACAGGGGCGCACTGAAGCTTTCTTT	CASSNPRQGRTEAFF
TRBV20-1	-	10	-	TRBJ2-7	TGCAGTGCGCTAGACTACGAGCAGTACTTC	CSALDYEQYF